A selection of T cell receptor beta chains follows, all from one sample in a study of T cell responses to AZD1222 COVID-19 vaccine. The data were produced by immunoSEQ multiplex PCR, yet TCRdb's version contains in-frame clones alone and is incomplete. The data show 80,000 or so clones, 85% to 95% seen once. Source: peripheral blood, taken on day 0 of AZD1222 vaccination. The source of these receptors is an adult in good health. CDR3s include the opening cysteine and the closing phenylalanine or tryptophan. Fields, in order: D gene, clone size, J gene, V gene, CDR3 DNA, CDR3 protein. The D gene is left open where the match is weak. Part of the rows lack a size; the others show once, few, many or a class for expanded clones.

. . TRBJ1-6 TRBV6-5 TGTGCCAGCAGAACGGACAGTTCCAATTCACCCCTCCACTTT CASRTDSSNSPLHF
. once TRBJ2-3 TRBV19 TGTGCCAGTAGTCAATACGGACAGTCGAACCCTACGCAGTATTTT CASSQYGQSNPTQYF
. . TRBJ1-1 TRBV11-2 TGTGCCAGCAGCTTCCGGGGGGCCGGGTCTGAAGCTTTCTTT CASSFRGAGSEAFF
. . TRBJ2-7 TRBV27 TGTGCCAGCAGTTTAGAAAGAAGCTCCTACGAGCAGTACTTC CASSLERSSYEQYF
. . TRBJ2-6 TRBV19 TGTGCCAGTAACAGTGGTGGGGGTTCTGGGGCCAACGTCCTGACTTTC CASNSGGGSGANVLTF
. . TRBJ2-1 TRBV9 TGTGCCAGCAGCGATGGATTAGCCAATGAGCAGTTCTTC CASSDGLANEQFF
TRBD2 once TRBJ2-1 TRBV4-1 TGCGCCAGCAGTATCGGGACTAGCGACAACAATGAGCAGTTCTTC CASSIGTSDNNEQFF
. . TRBJ1-3 TRBV18 TGTGCCAGCTCACCCCTCGAAAACACCATATATTTT CASSPLENTIYF
TRBD1 . TRBJ1-5 TRBV19 TGTGCCACCAGGACAGGGGTAGATCAGCCCCAGCATTTT CATRTGVDQPQHF
TRBD1 . TRBJ2-5 TRBV25-1 TGTGCCAGCAGTCCTGGGGGGACAGGGGTGAAAGAGACCCAGTACTTC CASSPGGTGVKETQYF
TRBD1 . TRBJ1-1 TRBV6-2/TRBV6-3 TGTGCCAGCAGTTACCCGACAGGGAAGAACACTGAAGCTTTCTTT CASSYPTGKNTEAFF
. . TRBJ2-1 TRBV3-1/TRBV3-2 TGTGCCAGCAGCCAAGATTTAGGTTTGAGTGAGCAGTTCTTC CASSQDLGLSEQFF
. . TRBJ1-2 TRBV28 TGTGCCAGCAGTTTCGGTTTAGTCTATGGCTACACCTTC CASSFGLVYGYTF
. . TRBJ1-6 TRBV19 TGTGCCAGTAGTACCACCGGGACCGCCCTCCACTTT CASSTTGTALHF
. . TRBJ1-1 TRBV6-2/TRBV6-3 TGTGCCAGCAGTTACTCTGCCGGGGGGTCCATGAACACTGAAGCTTTCTTT CASSYSAGGSMNTEAFF
. . TRBJ2-5 TRBV5-4 TGTGCCAGCAGCTTGGGTCCGACCCAGTACTTC CASSLGPTQYF
TRBD1 once TRBJ1-4 TRBV2 TGTGCCAGCAGTACAGGGGCGAGTGGGGAAAAACTGTTTTTT CASSTGASGEKLFF
TRBD1 . TRBJ1-1 TRBV10-1 TGCGCCAGCAGTGCCGGGACAGGGGTGAACACTGAAGCTTTCTTT CASSAGTGVNTEAFF
. . TRBJ1-6 TRBV27 TGTGCCAGCAGTTCTAGGACAGCCAAAAGGAGCTCCTATAATTCACCCCTCCACTTT CASSSRTAKRSSYNSPLHF
TRBD1 . TRBJ1-2 TRBV6-6 TGTGCCAGCAGTTACAGGGGGACAGAGGGGGGCTACACCTTC CASSYRGTEGGYTF
. . TRBJ2-2 TRBV3-1/TRBV3-2 TGTGCCAGCAGCCGGGGGAAGGGAATTGTCAGCACCGGGGAGCTGTTTTTT CASSRGKGIVSTGELFF
TRBD2 . TRBJ2-1 TRBV5-1 TGCGCCAGCAGCCCCGGGGGGGCGGGGAATGAGCAGTTCTTC CASSPGGAGNEQFF
. . TRBJ1-2 TRBV11-2 TGTGCCAGCAGCTTAGATGGGAGGGCACGGGCTGGCTACACCTTC CASSLDGRARAGYTF
. . TRBJ1-3 TRBV5-1 TGCGCCAGCAGCTCCGGAGGCTCTGGAAACACCATATATTTT CASSSGGSGNTIYF
TRBD1 . TRBJ1-1 TRBV6-5 TGTGCCAGCAGAGGACAGGGGGCGGCTTTCTTT CASRGQGAAFF
. . TRBJ1-2 TRBV9 TGTGCCAGCAGCGTAGTTGGGGTGGGGTATGGCTACACCTTC CASSVVGVGYGYTF
. . TRBJ2-2 TRBV5-4 TGTGCCAGCACCCCGGACACCGGGGAGCTGTTTTTT CASTPDTGELFF
TRBD1 . TRBJ1-2 TRBV2 TGTGCCAGCCGAATAGACAGGGTCAACTATGGCTACACCTTC CASRIDRVNYGYTF
. . TRBJ2-1 TRBV10-1 TGCGCCAGCAGTGGTAACTTCTATGAGCAGTTCTTC CASSGNFYEQFF
. . TRBJ1-5 TRBV6-6 TGTGCCAGCAGCGCGGACAGCCTCAATCAGCCCCAGCATTTT CASSADSLNQPQHF
. . TRBJ1-5 TRBV3-1/TRBV3-2 TGTGCCAGCAGCCACAGAGATAGCAATCAGCCCCAGCATTTT CASSHRDSNQPQHF
. . TRBJ1-1 TRBV4-1 TGCGCCAGCAGCCAAGGGGCTCTCCGGGGCCGCATGAACACTGAAGCTTTCTTT CASSQGALRGRMNTEAFF
. . TRBJ2-7 TRBV2 TGTGCCAGCAGCTCGGACCTCTACGAGCAGTACTTC CASSSDLYEQYF
. . TRBJ2-2 TRBV6-5 TGTGCCAGCAGCATTAAGACCGGGGAGCTGTTTTTT CASSIKTGELFF
TRBD1 . TRBJ1-1 TRBV5-6 TGTGCCAGCAGCTGGAGACCTACAGGGGTTACTGAAGCTTTCTTT CASSWRPTGVTEAFF
TRBD2 . TRBJ2-1 TRBV11-3 TGTGCCAGCAGCTTAGGTGTTAGCGGGGGGCTGAGCTCCTACAATGAGCAGTTCTTC CASSLGVSGGLSSYNEQFF
TRBD1 . TRBJ2-4 TRBV15 TGTGCCACCAGCCCGGACAGGGTAGCCAAAAACATTCAGTACTTC CATSPDRVAKNIQYF
. . TRBJ1-5 TRBV28 TGTGCCAACTCTCGGGTGAATCAGCCCCAGCATTTT CANSRVNQPQHF
TRBD1 . TRBJ1-5 TRBV27 TGTGCCAGCAGTCCCCGGACAGGGCCGGATCAGCCCCAGCATTTT CASSPRTGPDQPQHF
. . TRBJ1-1 TRBV18 TGTGCCAGCTCACTGGTGGGAAACACTGAAGCTTTCTTT CASSLVGNTEAFF
TRBD1 . TRBJ2-7 TRBV12-5 TGTGCTAGTGGTTTGCCCCATCTGGGGGACAGGGGATCAGGGGACTACGAGCAGTACTTC CASGLPHLGDRGSGDYEQYF
. . TRBJ2-2 TRBV11-2 TGTGCCAGCAGACCAGGACAAGGGTTTTCCTCGAACACCGGGGAGCTGTTTTTT CASRPGQGFSSNTGELFF
. . TRBJ1-4 TRBV6-6 TGTGCCAGCAGTTACGGGGGGGAAAAACTGTTTTTT CASSYGGEKLFF
TRBD2 . TRBJ2-7 TRBV4-3 TGCGCCAGCAGCCAAATAGCGGGGGAACTCTTCGAGCAGTACTTC CASSQIAGELFEQYF
. . TRBJ1-2 TRBV19 TGTGCCAGTAGCATGGGGGGAGTGCCCTATGGCTACACCTTC CASSMGGVPYGYTF
. . TRBJ1-2 TRBV12-3/TRBV12-4 TGTGCCAGCAGTCTGACGGTAAACTATGGCTACACCTTC CASSLTVNYGYTF